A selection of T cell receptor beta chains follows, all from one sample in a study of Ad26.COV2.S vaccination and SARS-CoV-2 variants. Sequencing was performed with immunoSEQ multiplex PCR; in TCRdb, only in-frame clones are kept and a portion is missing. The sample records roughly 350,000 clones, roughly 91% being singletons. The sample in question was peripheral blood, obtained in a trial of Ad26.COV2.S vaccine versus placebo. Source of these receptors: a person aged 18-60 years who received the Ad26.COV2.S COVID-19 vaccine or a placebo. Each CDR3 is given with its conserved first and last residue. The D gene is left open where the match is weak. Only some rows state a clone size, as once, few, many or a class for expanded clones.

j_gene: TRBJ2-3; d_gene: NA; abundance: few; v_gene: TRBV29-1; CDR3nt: TGCAGCGTTGAATCGGGGGCCATCACAGATACGCAGTATTTT; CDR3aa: CSVESGAITDTQYF
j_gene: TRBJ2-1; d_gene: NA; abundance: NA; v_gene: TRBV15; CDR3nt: TGTGCCACCAGCCGTAGAAGGTACTCCTACAATGAGCAGTTCTTC; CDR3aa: CATSRRRYSYNEQFF
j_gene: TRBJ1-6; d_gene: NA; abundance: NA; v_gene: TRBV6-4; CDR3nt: TGTGCCAGCAGTGTGAACAGCTATAATTCACCCCTCCACTTT; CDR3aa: CASSVNSYNSPLHF
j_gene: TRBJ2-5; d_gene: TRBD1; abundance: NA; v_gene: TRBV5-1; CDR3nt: TGCGCCAGCAGCTTACCCGGGACAGCAGAGACCCAGTACTTC; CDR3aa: CASSLPGTAETQYF
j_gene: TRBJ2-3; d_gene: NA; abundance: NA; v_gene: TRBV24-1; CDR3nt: TGTGCCACCAGGGCTGGGTCCGATGGGAATCGGCGCACAGATACGCAGTATTTT; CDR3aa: CATRAGSDGNRRTDTQYF
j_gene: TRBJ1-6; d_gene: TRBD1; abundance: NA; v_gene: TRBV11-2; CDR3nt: TGTGCCAGCAGCCTTGATATAGGACAGGGGGAACCGAATTCACCCCTCCACTTT; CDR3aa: CASSLDIGQGEPNSPLHF
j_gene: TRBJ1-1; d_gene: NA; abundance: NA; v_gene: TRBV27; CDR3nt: TGTGCCAGCAGTCCTGCGGGCGGGAGAGGGGCTTTCTTT; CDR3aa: CASSPAGGRGAFF
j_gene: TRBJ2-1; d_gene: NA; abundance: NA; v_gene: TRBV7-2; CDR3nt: TGTGCCAGCAGCTTAGACGCTCGTCACCGCCTCAATGAGCAGTTCTTC; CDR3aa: CASSLDARHRLNEQFF
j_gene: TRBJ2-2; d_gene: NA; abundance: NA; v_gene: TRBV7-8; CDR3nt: TGTGCCAGCAGCTCGCAAACAGCGAACACCGGGGAGCTGTTTTTT; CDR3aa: CASSSQTANTGELFF
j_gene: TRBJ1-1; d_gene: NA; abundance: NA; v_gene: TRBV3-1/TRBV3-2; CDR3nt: TGTGCCAGCAGCCAAGACCGGTGGGGAAGAAGGAACACTGAAGCTTTCTTT; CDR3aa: CASSQDRWGRRNTEAFF
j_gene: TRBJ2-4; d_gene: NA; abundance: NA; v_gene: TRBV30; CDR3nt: TGTGCCTGGAGGGGGGGCAGGGGAAACATTCAGTACTTC; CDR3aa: CAWRGGRGNIQYF
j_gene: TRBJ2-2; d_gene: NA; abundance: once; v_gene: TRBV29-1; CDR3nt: TGCAGCGTTGAGGACGGATCCACCGGGGAGCTGTTTTTT; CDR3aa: CSVEDGSTGELFF
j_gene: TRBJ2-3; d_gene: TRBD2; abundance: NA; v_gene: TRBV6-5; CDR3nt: TGTGCCCTCCTAGCGGGTAATACAGATACGCAGTATTTT; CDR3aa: CALLAGNTDTQYF
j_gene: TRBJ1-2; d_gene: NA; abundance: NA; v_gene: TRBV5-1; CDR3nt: TGCGCCAGCAGCTTGTCTGGCTCCTATGGCTACACCTTC; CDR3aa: CASSLSGSYGYTF
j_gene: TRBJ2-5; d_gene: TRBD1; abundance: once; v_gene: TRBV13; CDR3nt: TGTGCCAGCAGCTTCGGGACAGTATTGTCCAAGCAAGTCGAGACCCAGTACTTC; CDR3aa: CASSFGTVLSKQVETQYF
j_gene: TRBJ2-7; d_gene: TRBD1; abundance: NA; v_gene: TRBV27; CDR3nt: TGTGCCAGCAGTTTGACAGGGGACCGATTATACGAGCAGTACTTC; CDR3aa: CASSLTGDRLYEQYF
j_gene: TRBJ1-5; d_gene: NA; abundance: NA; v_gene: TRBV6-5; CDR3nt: TGTGCCAGCGGGGGGAATAGCAATCAGCCCCAGCATTTT; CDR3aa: CASGGNSNQPQHF
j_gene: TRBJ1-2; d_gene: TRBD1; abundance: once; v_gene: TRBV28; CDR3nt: TGTGCCAGCAGTTTCGGCGGGACAGGGAACTATGGCTACACCTTC; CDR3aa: CASSFGGTGNYGYTF
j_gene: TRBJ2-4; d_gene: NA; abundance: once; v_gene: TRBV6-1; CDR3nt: TGTGCCAGCAGTGACGGGGTGGTAAACATTCAGTACTTC; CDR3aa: CASSDGVVNIQYF
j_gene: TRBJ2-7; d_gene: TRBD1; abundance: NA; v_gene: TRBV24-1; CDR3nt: TGTGCCACCAGTCCCGGGACAGGGGTTAGCTACGAGCAGTACTTC; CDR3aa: CATSPGTGVSYEQYF
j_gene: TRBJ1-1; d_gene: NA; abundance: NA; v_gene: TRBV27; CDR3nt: TGTGCCAGCAGTAGCCGCTTTACTATGAACACTGAAGCTTTCTTT; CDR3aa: CASSSRFTMNTEAFF
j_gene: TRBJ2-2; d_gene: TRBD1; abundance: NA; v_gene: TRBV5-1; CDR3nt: TGCGCCAGCAGCTTAGACGTCCCGGGACAGGGGTCCGGGGAGCTGTTTTTT; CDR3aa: CASSLDVPGQGSGELFF
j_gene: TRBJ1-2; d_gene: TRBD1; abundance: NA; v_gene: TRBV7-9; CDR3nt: TGTGCCAGCAGCCCGAAGAAGGGGGCGGATGGCTACACCTTC; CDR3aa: CASSPKKGADGYTF
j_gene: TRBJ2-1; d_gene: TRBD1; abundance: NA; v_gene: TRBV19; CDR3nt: TGTGCCAGTAGTAGGACAGGGTACAATGAGCAGTTCTTC; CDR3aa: CASSRTGYNEQFF
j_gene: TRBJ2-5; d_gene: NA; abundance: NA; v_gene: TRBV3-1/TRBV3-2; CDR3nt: TGTGCCAGCAGCCAAGAGGAGACAGGTTGGGAAGAGACCCAGTACTTC; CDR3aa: CASSQEETGWEETQYF
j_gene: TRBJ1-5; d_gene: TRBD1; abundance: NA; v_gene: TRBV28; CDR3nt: TGTGCCAGCAGTCGTCGGACAGGGGGGAATCAGCCCCAGCATTTT; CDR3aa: CASSRRTGGNQPQHF
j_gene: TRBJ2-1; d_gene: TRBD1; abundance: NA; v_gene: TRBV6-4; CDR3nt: TGTGCCAGCAGTGACACTATGGACAGGGAGCAGTTCTTC; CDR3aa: CASSDTMDREQFF
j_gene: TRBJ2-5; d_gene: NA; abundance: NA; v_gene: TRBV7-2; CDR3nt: TGTGCCAGCAGCTTAGCGTTGCCCTCGAGAGAGACCCAGTACTTC; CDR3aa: CASSLALPSRETQYF
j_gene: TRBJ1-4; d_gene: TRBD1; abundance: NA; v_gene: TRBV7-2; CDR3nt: TGTGCCAGCAGCGCTCGACACAGGGGGAGTAATGAAAAACTGTTTTTT; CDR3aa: CASSARHRGSNEKLFF
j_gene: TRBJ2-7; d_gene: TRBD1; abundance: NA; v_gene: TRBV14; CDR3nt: TGTGCCAGCAGCCAAGGGACAGGGCGAGTCCACGAGCAGTACTTC; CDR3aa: CASSQGTGRVHEQYF
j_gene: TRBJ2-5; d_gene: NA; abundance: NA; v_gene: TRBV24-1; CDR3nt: TGTGCCACCAGAGACAGAATACAAGAGACCCAGTACTTC; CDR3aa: CATRDRIQETQYF
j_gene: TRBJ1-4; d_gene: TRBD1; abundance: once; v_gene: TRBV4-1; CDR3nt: TGCGCCAGCAGCCTAACTATACAGGGGGCTAATGAAAAACTGTTTTTT; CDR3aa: CASSLTIQGANEKLFF
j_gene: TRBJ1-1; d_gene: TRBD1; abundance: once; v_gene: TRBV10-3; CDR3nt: TGTGCCATCAGTCTCTCCGGGACAGGTGGGACAGAAGCTTTCTTT; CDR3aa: CAISLSGTGGTEAFF
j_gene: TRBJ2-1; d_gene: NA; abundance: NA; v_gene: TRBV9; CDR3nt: TGTGCCAGCAGCGTAGGGGCCCTGGCGAATGAGCAGTTCTTC; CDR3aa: CASSVGALANEQFF
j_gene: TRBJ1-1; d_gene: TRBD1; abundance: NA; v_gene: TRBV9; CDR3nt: TGTGCCAGCAGCACTCAGGACAGGGTCGGCACTGAAGCTTTCTTT; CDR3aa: CASSTQDRVGTEAFF
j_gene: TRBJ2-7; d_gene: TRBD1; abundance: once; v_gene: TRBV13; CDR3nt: TGTGCCAGCAGCTTAGGACAGGGGGCCTACGAGCAGTACTTC; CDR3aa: CASSLGQGAYEQYF
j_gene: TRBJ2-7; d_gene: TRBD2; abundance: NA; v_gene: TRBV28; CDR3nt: TGTGCCAGCTCCGCCGGGGGGACTGGGGAGCAGTACTTC; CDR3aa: CASSAGGTGEQYF
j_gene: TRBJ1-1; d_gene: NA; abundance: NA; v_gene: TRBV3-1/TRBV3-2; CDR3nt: TGTGCCAGCAGCCAAGGGGTTGGGGGAGACACTGAAGCTTTCTTT; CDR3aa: CASSQGVGGDTEAFF
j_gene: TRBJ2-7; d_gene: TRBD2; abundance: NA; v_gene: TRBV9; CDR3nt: TGTGCCAGCAGCTTCGGGTTAGCGGGAGATCACGAGCAGTACTTC; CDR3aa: CASSFGLAGDHEQYF
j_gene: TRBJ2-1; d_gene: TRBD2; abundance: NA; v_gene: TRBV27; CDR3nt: TGTGCCAGCAGTGCCGGGACTATCTCCTACAATGAGCAGTTCTTC; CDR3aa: CASSAGTISYNEQFF
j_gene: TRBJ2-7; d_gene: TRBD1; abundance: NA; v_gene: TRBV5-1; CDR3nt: TGCGCCAGCAGCCGGACAGGGACGGCCTACGAGCAGTACTTC; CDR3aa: CASSRTGTAYEQYF
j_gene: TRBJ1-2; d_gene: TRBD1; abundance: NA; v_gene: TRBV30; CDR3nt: TGTGCCTGGGGGATTCGGGGACAGGGGGCACTGCCAGGCTATGGCTACACCTTC; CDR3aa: CAWGIRGQGALPGYGYTF
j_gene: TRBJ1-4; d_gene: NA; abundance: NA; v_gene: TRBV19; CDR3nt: TGTGCCAGTAGTGTCCGGGACGGTCGTGAAAAACTGTTTTTT; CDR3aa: CASSVRDGREKLFF
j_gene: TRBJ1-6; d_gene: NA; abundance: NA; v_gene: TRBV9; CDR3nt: TGTGCCAGCAGCGTAGATGCTACTAGGGATTCACCCCTCCACTTT; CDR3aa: CASSVDATRDSPLHF
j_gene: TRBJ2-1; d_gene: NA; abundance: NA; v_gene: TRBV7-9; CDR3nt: TGTGCCAGCAGCGACCAGGACAGTCCCAATGAGCAGTTCTTC; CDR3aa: CASSDQDSPNEQFF
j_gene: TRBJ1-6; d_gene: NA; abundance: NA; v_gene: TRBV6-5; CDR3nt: TGTGCCAGCAGTTACTCGAGGTCTTCTAGCTCACCCCTCCACTTT; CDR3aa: CASSYSRSSSSPLHF
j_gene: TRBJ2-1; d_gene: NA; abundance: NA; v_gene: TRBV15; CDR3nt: TGTGCCACCAGCAGAGATCGGGCAGGGTCGGCATTCAATGAGCAGTTCTTC; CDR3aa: CATSRDRAGSAFNEQFF
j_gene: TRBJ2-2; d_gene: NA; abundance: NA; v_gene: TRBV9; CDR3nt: TGTGCCAGCAGCCCTCGCGGAGGGGACACCGGGGAGCTGTTTTTT; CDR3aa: CASSPRGGDTGELFF
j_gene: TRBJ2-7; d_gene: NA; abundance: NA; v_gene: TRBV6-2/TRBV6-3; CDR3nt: TGTGCCAGCAGTCCACAGGGCAGGGAAGAGCAGTACTTC; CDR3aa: CASSPQGREEQYF
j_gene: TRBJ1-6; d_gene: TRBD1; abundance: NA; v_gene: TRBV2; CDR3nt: TGTGCCAGCAGGGGCGGACAGGGGTGGACACCCCTCCACTTT; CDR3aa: CASRGGQGWTPLHF
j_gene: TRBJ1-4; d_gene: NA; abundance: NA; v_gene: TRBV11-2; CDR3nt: TGTGCCAGCAGCTCTTATGCCGGTGTGAAGGTCCTTAATGAAAAACTGTTTTTT; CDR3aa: CASSSYAGVKVLNEKLFF
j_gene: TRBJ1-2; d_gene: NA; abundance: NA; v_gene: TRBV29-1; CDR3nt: TGCAGCGTTGAAGATCATGTAGTAAGGGGCTGGGATGGCTACACCTTC; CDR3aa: CSVEDHVVRGWDGYTF
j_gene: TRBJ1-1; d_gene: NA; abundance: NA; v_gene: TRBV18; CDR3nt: TGTGCCAGCTCACCTAACCGGGGGAACACTGAAGCTTTCTTT; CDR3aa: CASSPNRGNTEAFF
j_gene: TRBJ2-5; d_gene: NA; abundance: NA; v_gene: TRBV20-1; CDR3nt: TGCAGTGGAGGGCAAGAGACCCAGTACTTC; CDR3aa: CSGGQETQYF
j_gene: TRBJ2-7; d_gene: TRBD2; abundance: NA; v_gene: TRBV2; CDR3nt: TGTGCCAGCAGCGCCACGGGGGGGGTCGAGCAGTACTTC; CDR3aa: CASSATGGVEQYF
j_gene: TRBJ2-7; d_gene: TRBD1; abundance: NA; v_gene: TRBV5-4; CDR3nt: TGTGCCAGCAGCCCGGGGGGGACAGGGGGTCTCTACGAGCAGTACTTC; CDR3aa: CASSPGGTGGLYEQYF
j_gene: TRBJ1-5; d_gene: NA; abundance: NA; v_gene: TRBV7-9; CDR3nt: TGTGCCAGCAGCTTAGGAGTTACCTTTACAGAGAGCAATCAGCCCCAGCATTTT; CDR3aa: CASSLGVTFTESNQPQHF